This note documents a single T cell receptor beta chain sequence. Its antigen is as yet unknown. The ends were cut back, 1 base at V and 4 bases at J, with 11 bases in the middle. The CDR3 spans 14 residues. CDR1 is LGHNT, CDR2 FRNRAP, per germline. The data belong to a study of T cell repertoires in cytomegalovirus infection. Overall study: Recently identified HLA-C-restricted CMV epitopes and well-studied HLA-B-restricted CMV epitopes were used by the study. Shared public TCR beta signatures pointed to both CMV infection and a matching HLA type. The study, taken as a whole, reports: The cumulative frequency of public TCR beta families distinguished individuals who carried CMV together with the relevant HLA. Clonotypes of TCR beta that were HLA-C-restricted and CMV-specific dominated the ex vivo response.

TCRdb re-called the reads with MiXCR, one entry per CDR3 protein. The top ten clones hold roughly an eighth of a sample with roughly 990,000 distinct CDR3 sequences, 30% to 40% of them seen once. The starting material was cultured CD8+ T cells from PBMCs, obtained from culture after CMV antigen stimulation. The genes are TRBV12-5 and TRBJ2-7; tentatively, D is TRBD1 or TRBD2 (5 bases each). This TCR was sampled from a human donor in good health (CMV status not recorded). Some clones in this sample may be carry-over from other donors' samples. CDR3: CASGLGGTEYEQYF. Written as DNA, the CDR3 is TGTGCTAGTGGTTTGGGGGGGACCGAGTACGAGCAGTACTTC.